These T cell receptor delta chains were read from a single sample in a study of gamma-delta T cells after stem cell transplantation. TCRdb re-analyzed the RT-PCR reads via CATT. The table includes 15,000 to 19,000 delta-chain clones, 9.4% detected once. Sequenced sample: gamma-delta T cells. These receptors came from a human donor. It is not recorded whose cells these are; they may come from a transplant donor. Both conserved end residues are part of each CDR3. D genes are given only for firm matches. For some rows the clone size is stated as once, few or many, or as a class when expanded; others skip it.

V gene: TRDV2
D gene: TRDD3
J gene: TRDJ1
CDR3 length: 18
clone size: many
CDR3 DNA: TGTGCCTGTGACTCATTCCTGGGGGATACGCTTTTCACCGATAAACTCATCTTT
CDR3 protein: CACDSFLGDTLFTDKLIF

V gene: TRDV1
D gene: NA
J gene: TRDJ1
CDR3 length: 18
clone size: many
CDR3 DNA: TGTGCTCTTGGGGAACCCAAATTCCCCACACCTTACACCGATAAACTCATCTTT
CDR3 protein: CALGEPKFPTPYTDKLIF

V gene: TRDV2
D gene: NA
J gene: TRDJ1
CDR3 length: 20
clone size: NA
CDR3 DNA: TGTGCCTGTGACACTACAACTTCTAGGGCTGAGGGCTCGTACACCGATAAACTCATCTTT
CDR3 protein: CACDTTTSRAEGSYTDKLIF

V gene: TRDV2
D gene: NA
J gene: TRDJ3
CDR3 length: 25
clone size: NA
CDR3 DNA: TGTGCCTGTGACACTCTCCACCCGGGGGTTGTACACGGTCCTGTAGAGACCTGGGCCACCCGACAGATGTTTTTC
CDR3 protein: CACDTLHPGVVHGPVETWATRQMFF

V gene: TRDV3
D gene: TRDD3
J gene: TRDJ1
CDR3 length: 16
clone size: few
CDR3 DNA: TGTGCCCTCTCCTCCTACGAACTGGGGGGCACCGATAAACTCATCTTT
CDR3 protein: CALSSYELGGTDKLIF

V gene: TRDV2
D gene: TRDD3
J gene: TRDJ1
CDR3 length: 18
clone size: NA
CDR3 DNA: TGTGCCTATGATACCGAGGGTGAGGGATACACGGACACCGATAAACTCATCTTT
CDR3 protein: CAYDTEGEGYTDTDKLIF

V gene: TRDV2
D gene: NA
J gene: TRDJ1
CDR3 length: 17
clone size: few
CDR3 DNA: TGTGCCTGTGACAGGGGGGGGGAGACTGGAACGACGGATAAACTCATCTTT
CDR3 protein: CACDRGGETGTTDKLIF

V gene: TRDV2
D gene: NA
J gene: TRDJ1
CDR3 length: 20
clone size: few
CDR3 DNA: TGTGCCTGTGACTTCCCCGTCGGTGGGGTCCCTAAGGGCACCACCGATACACTCATCTTT
CDR3 protein: CACDFPVGGVPKGTTDTLIF

V gene: TRDV1
D gene: TRDD3
J gene: TRDJ1
CDR3 length: 17
clone size: few
CDR3 DNA: TGTGCTCTTGGGGTCAGGCTGGGGGTTTTGTACACCGATAAACTCATCTTT
CDR3 protein: CALGVRLGVLYTDKLIF

V gene: TRDV2
D gene: NA
J gene: TRDJ1
CDR3 length: 21
clone size: few
CDR3 DNA: TGTGCCTGTGACACCGTTGAGTACCACCGGCTTACTGGTGGACTCACCGATAAACTCATCTTT
CDR3 protein: CACDTVEYHRLTGGLTDKLIF

V gene: TRDV2
D gene: NA
J gene: TRDJ3
CDR3 length: 18
clone size: NA
CDR3 DNA: TGTGCCTGTGACATTTCCCTCTCCGGCTCCTGTTACACCCTACAGATGTTTTTC
CDR3 protein: CACDISLSGSCYTLQMFF

V gene: TRDV2
D gene: NA
J gene: TRDJ1
CDR3 length: 19
clone size: few
CDR3 DNA: TGTGCCTGTGACACCAGGGAACGGGTGGGCCCTTACCTCACCGATAAACTCATCTTT
CDR3 protein: CACDTRERVGPYLTDKLIF

V gene: TRDV2
D gene: TRDD3
J gene: TRDJ1
CDR3 length: 18
clone size: medium-sized
CDR3 DNA: TGTGCCTGTGACACCGGTTCCCCGGGACTGGGGGACACCGATAAACTCATCTTT
CDR3 protein: CACDTGSPGLGDTDKLIF

V gene: TRDV2
D gene: NA
J gene: TRDJ1
CDR3 length: 18
clone size: few
CDR3 DNA: TGTGCCTGTGACACCGTTTCCCCGGGACTGGTGTACACCGATAAACTCATCTTT
CDR3 protein: CACDTVSPGLVYTDKLIF

V gene: TRDV2
D gene: TRDD3
J gene: TRDJ1
CDR3 length: 21
clone size: NA
CDR3 DNA: TGTGCCTGTGACACCGTGTCGCGGGGGGATACTTCGACTCAATCCACCGATAAACTCATCTTT
CDR3 protein: CACDTVSRGDTSTQSTDKLIF

V gene: TRDV2
D gene: NA
J gene: TRDJ1
CDR3 length: 19
clone size: medium-sized
CDR3 DNA: TGTGCCTGTGACACCGTAGAAACGGAACCTCCGCCAACTAACGATAAACTCATCTTT
CDR3 protein: CACDTVETEPPPTNDKLIF

V gene: TRDV2
D gene: TRDD3
J gene: TRDJ1
CDR3 length: 16
clone size: medium-sized
CDR3 DNA: TGTGCCTGCGATGTACTGGGGGATACGGGGACCGATAAACTCATCTTT
CDR3 protein: CACDVLGDTGTDKLIF

V gene: TRDV2
D gene: NA
J gene: TRDJ1
CDR3 length: 20
clone size: few
CDR3 DNA: TGTGCCTGTGACACTATCAGTTCCCGTGGGGCTGGGACTGCTACCGATAAACTCATCTTT
CDR3 protein: CACDTISSRGAGTATDKLIF

V gene: TRDV2
D gene: NA
J gene: TRDJ3
CDR3 length: 20
clone size: NA
CDR3 DNA: TGTGCCTGTGACAAAACGGAGGGGACTTTAACCTCCTGTGACACCCGCCCGATGTTTTTC
CDR3 protein: CACDKTEGTLTSCDTRPMFF

V gene: TRDV2
D gene: TRDD3
J gene: TRDJ1
CDR3 length: 20
clone size: few
CDR3 DNA: TGTGCCTGTGACCCCCTGAGGGAGGACTGGGGGATACGCATTGGCGATAAACTCATCTTT
CDR3 protein: CACDPLREDWGIRIGDKLIF

V gene: TRDV2
D gene: TRDD3
J gene: TRDJ1
CDR3 length: 19
clone size: medium-sized
CDR3 DNA: TGTGCCTGTGACACCATCACTGGGGGATATGCCCGATACACCGATAAACTCATCTTT
CDR3 protein: CACDTITGGYARYTDKLIF

V gene: TRDV1
D gene: TRDD3
J gene: TRDJ1
CDR3 length: 19
clone size: many
CDR3 DNA: TGTGCTCTTGGGGCCACCCGCCGAATGGGGGATATGTACACCGATAAACTCATCTTT
CDR3 protein: CALGATRRMGDMYTDKLIF

V gene: TRDV2
D gene: NA
J gene: TRDJ3
CDR3 length: 19
clone size: NA
CDR3 DNA: TGTGCCTGTGACACGGCCGGGGGCCGTATCTCCTCGGACACCCGACAGATGTTTTTC
CDR3 protein: CACDTAGGRISSDTRQMFF

V gene: TRDV2
D gene: NA
J gene: TRDJ1
CDR3 length: 15
clone size: many
CDR3 DNA: TGTGCCTGTGACACCGGGGGCCGCTACACCGATAAACTCATCTTT
CDR3 protein: CACDTGGRYTDKLIF

V gene: TRDV2
D gene: NA
J gene: TRDJ1
CDR3 length: 18
clone size: many
CDR3 DNA: TGTGCCTGTGGCACTAGACGGGGGGAGAAGGAGGACACCGATAAACTCATCTTT
CDR3 protein: CACGTRRGEKEDTDKLIF

V gene: TRDV2
D gene: NA
J gene: TRDJ1
CDR3 length: 14
clone size: many
CDR3 DNA: TGTGCCTGTGACACCGTCGGGATAAGGGGAAAACTCATCTTT
CDR3 protein: CACDTVGIRGKLIF

V gene: TRDV2
D gene: TRDD3
J gene: TRDJ2
CDR3 length: 23
clone size: NA
CDR3 DNA: TGTGCCTGTGACACCCTGACACCCGGAATGGTGGATACGACACCGGACTTGACAGCAAAACTCTTCTTT
CDR3 protein: CACDTLTPGMVDTTPDLTAKLFF

V gene: TRDV2
D gene: TRDD3
J gene: TRDJ1
CDR3 length: 17
clone size: NA
CDR3 DNA: TGTGCCTCTGACAAACGAACGGAGGATACGCGGGCCGATAAACTCATCTTT
CDR3 protein: CASDKRTEDTRADKLIF

V gene: TRDV2
D gene: TRDD3
J gene: TRDJ1
CDR3 length: 15
clone size: once
CDR3 DNA: TGTGCCTGTGACAGCGTACTGGGGGATACTAGAAAACTCATCTTT
CDR3 protein: CACDSVLGDTRKLIF

V gene: TRDV2
D gene: TRDD3
J gene: TRDJ1
CDR3 length: 18
clone size: NA
CDR3 DNA: TGTGCCTGTGACACCGTACTGGGGGCTCACCGAGGGGCGTATAAACTCATCTTT
CDR3 protein: CACDTVLGAHRGAYKLIF

V gene: TRDV2
D gene: NA
J gene: TRDJ1
CDR3 length: 17
clone size: NA
CDR3 DNA: TGTGCCTGTGACCGCCTACGGGATGGACTGCGGACCGATAAACTCATCTTT
CDR3 protein: CACDRLRDGLRTDKLIF

V gene: TRDV2
D gene: NA
J gene: TRDJ1
CDR3 length: 19
clone size: NA
CDR3 DNA: TGTGCCTGTGACAAAAGGTCAAGGGAGGAGACGAGTAACACCGATAAACTCATCTTT
CDR3 protein: CACDKRSREETSNTDKLIF

V gene: TRDV2
D gene: NA
J gene: TRDJ1
CDR3 length: 16
clone size: few
CDR3 DNA: TGTGCCTGTGACACCGTACAAAACCCCAACGCCTATAAACTCATCTTT
CDR3 protein: CACDTVQNPNAYKLIF

V gene: TRDV2
D gene: TRDD3
J gene: TRDJ3
CDR3 length: 18
clone size: NA
CDR3 DNA: TGTGCCTGTGACACTCCTGGGGGTCGCTCCTTTTACACCCTACAGATGTTTTTC
CDR3 protein: CACDTPGGRSFYTLQMFF

V gene: TRDV2
D gene: TRDD3
J gene: TRDJ3
CDR3 length: 19
clone size: NA
CDR3 DNA: TGTGCCTGTGATCTAATGGGGGATACGGGGCCCTGGGACACCCAACAAATGTTTTTC
CDR3 protein: CACDLMGDTGPWDTQQMFF

V gene: TRDV1
D gene: TRDD3
J gene: TRDJ1
CDR3 length: 21
clone size: many
CDR3 DNA: TGTGCTCTTGGGGAAAGGACGATCTGGGGGATGGGGGTGTTGGACACCGATAAACTCATCTTT
CDR3 protein: CALGERTIWGMGVLDTDKLIF

V gene: TRDV2
D gene: NA
J gene: TRDJ3
CDR3 length: 18
clone size: few
CDR3 DNA: TGTGCCTGTGACACCGGGATGACGCACTCCTGGTACACCCGACAGATGTTTTTC
CDR3 protein: CACDTGMTHSWYTRQMFF

V gene: TRDV2
D gene: NA
J gene: TRDJ1
CDR3 length: 16
clone size: few
CDR3 DNA: TGTGCCTGTGACACCGTCCAACCCCCCAACGCCTATAAACTCATCTTT
CDR3 protein: CACDTVQPPNAYKLIF

V gene: TRDV2
D gene: TRDD3
J gene: TRDJ1
CDR3 length: 17
clone size: few
CDR3 DNA: TGTGCCTGTGACTCTCGCACGGTGGATACGGTCACCGATAAACTCATCTTT
CDR3 protein: CACDSRTVDTVTDKLIF

V gene: TRDV2
D gene: TRDD3
J gene: TRDJ1
CDR3 length: 19
clone size: NA
CDR3 DNA: TGTGCCTGTGACACGATTGTCATGGGGGATACGCTGTGTTCTGGTAACCTCATCTTT
CDR3 protein: CACDTIVMGDTLCSGNLIF

V gene: TRDV2
D gene: NA
J gene: TRDJ1
CDR3 length: 21
clone size: many
CDR3 DNA: TGTGCCTGTGACACCGTTGAGTGCCACCTGCTTCCTGGTGTACTCACCGATAAACTCATCTTT
CDR3 protein: CACDTVECHLLPGVLTDKLIF

V gene: TRDV2
D gene: NA
J gene: TRDJ1
CDR3 length: 21
clone size: NA
CDR3 DNA: TGTGCCTGTGACACCATTGGCGACTGGGTGTTACCCAGAGCGTACACCGATAAACTCATCTTT
CDR3 protein: CACDTIGDWVLPRAYTDKLIF

V gene: TRDV2
D gene: TRDD3
J gene: TRDJ1
CDR3 length: 15
clone size: medium-sized
CDR3 DNA: TGTGCCTGTGACAGACTCACTGGGGTTACCGATAAACTCATCTTT
CDR3 protein: CACDRLTGVTDKLIF

V gene: TRDV2
D gene: NA
J gene: TRDJ1
CDR3 length: 19
clone size: few
CDR3 DNA: TGTGCCTGTGACACCTGGGGTTGGCGGGGGGAAAAGTACACCGATAAACTCATCTTT
CDR3 protein: CACDTWGWRGEKYTDKLIF

V gene: TRDV2
D gene: TRDD3
J gene: TRDJ1
CDR3 length: 16
clone size: NA
CDR3 DNA: TGTGCCTGTGACCTACTGGGGGATCGCTCCACCTATAAACTCATCTTT
CDR3 protein: CACDLLGDRSTYKLIF

V gene: TRDV2
D gene: NA
J gene: TRDJ3
CDR3 length: 18
clone size: NA
CDR3 DNA: TGTGCCTGTGACACGCTCCGGGATGATACCTTGTACACCCGACAGATGTTTTTC
CDR3 protein: CACDTLRDDTLYTRQMFF

V gene: TRDV3
D gene: TRDD3
J gene: TRDJ1
CDR3 length: 19
clone size: many
CDR3 DNA: TGTGCCTTTGGAATAGTAACCTGGAACTGGGGGATACGCTCCGATAAACTCATCTTT
CDR3 protein: CAFGIVTWNWGIRSDKLIF

V gene: TRDV2
D gene: NA
J gene: TRDJ1
CDR3 length: 19
clone size: NA
CDR3 DNA: TGTGCCTGTGACCCTCTTCGATTCGGGGTACTGTTGGACACCGATAACCTCATCTTT
CDR3 protein: CACDPLRFGVLLDTDNLIF

V gene: TRDV2
D gene: NA
J gene: TRDJ1
CDR3 length: 18
clone size: few
CDR3 DNA: TGTGCCTGTGACACCGTCCCCTCTCCTGTGGTCACTTACGATAAACTCATCTTT
CDR3 protein: CACDTVPSPVVTYDKLIF

V gene: TRDV2
D gene: TRDD3
J gene: TRDJ1
CDR3 length: 20
clone size: few
CDR3 DNA: TGTGCCTGTGACCCACTCCTGGGGGATACGCAATCCCTTTTAAACGATACACTCATCTTT
CDR3 protein: CACDPLLGDTQSLLNDTLIF